This T cell receptor beta chain was sequenced during a study of shared clonotypes between healthy human individuals. TCRdb keeps only in-frame clones here, not all; method: immunoSEQ multiplex PCR. The top ten hold roughly 10% of the sample, which has about 340,000 clones, roughly 70% seen once. CDR3 length: 13 residues. Between the trimmed V and J ends, which lost 7 bases and 6 bases, there was a span of 19 bases. Germline V gene lookup returns CDR1 SQVTM and CDR2 ANQGSEA. The rearrangement uses TRBV29-1 and TRBJ2-7, with TRBD2 as a possible D gene (6 bases). This TCR derives from a man aged 25-45 years in good health. The sequenced sample consisted of memory CD4+ T cells sorted from blood. The subset here: CD45RA-negative fraction. The CDR3 spells CSAREQGGSEQYF. DNA for the CDR3: TGCAGCGCTCGTGAGCAGGGAGGTAGCGAGCAGTACTTC.